The 25 T cell receptor beta chains listed next were all sequenced from one sample in a study of beta chain features in type 1 diabetes. These receptors have no identified antigens. Study-wide results and caveats: People with Type 1 diabetes carried modestly yet significantly shorter TCRB CDR3s in all four CD4+ subsets.

The whole isolated RNA underwent reverse transcription, so sequencing captured expressed TCRB transcripts. Produced via immunoSEQ multiplex PCR; TCRdb's table is partial and in-frame only. The sample lists roughly 180,000 clones; approximately 7.9% were seen once. Sequenced material: central memory CD4+ T cells from blood. All receptors derive from a man in his late teens or twenties with type 1 diabetes.

The sample holds many counts of this clone. CDR3 in DNA: TGTGCCAGCAGCCCTACAGGGGGCCAGACCCAGTACTTC. Translation: CASSPTGGQTQYF. V is TRBV2 and J is TRBJ2-5; 9 bases match TRBD1. V shed 6 bases and J 6 bases; nucleotides not matched to a gene: 5. The CDR3 sequence is 13 residues long. Germline V lookup: CDR1 SNHLY, CDR2 FYNNEI.

This clone was seen a few times. The chain couples TRBV5-1 to TRBJ2-7, with TRBD1 identical over 8 bases. This CDR3 contains 13 residues. In germline, CDR1 is SGHRS, CDR2 YFSETQ. The J segment lost 5 bases and the V segment lost 3 bases, leaving 4 bases of the junction unmatched. CDR3 amino acids: CASSSPGGDEQYF. The CDR3 coding sequence is TGCGCCAGCAGCTCCCCAGGGGGCGACGAGCAGTACTTC.

Comments on this clone: Other DNA sequences from this sample encode an identical CDR3 as well. The chain employs TRBV27 and TRBJ2-3; 9 bases match TRBD2. The CDR3 is 16 residues long. The V and J ends lost 3 bases and 6 bases, in that order; junction bases with no gene match: 10. CDR1 MNHEY and CDR2 SMNVEV come from the germline V gene (reference sequence). CDR3 DNA sequence: TGTGCCAGCAGTTTTGGCAGCGGGAGGTGGGTGGATACGCAGTATTTT. Residues: CASSFGSGRWVDTQYF.

This clone was found a few times. The rearrangement links TRBV9 to TRBJ1-2; D unclear. V lost 2 bases and J lost 0, with 14 bases in between. The CDR3 is 16 amino acids. CDR1 is SGDLS, CDR2 YYNGEE, per germline. The CDR3 sequence is CASSVQARGPNYGYTF. For the CDR3, the DNA is TGTGCCAGCAGCGTGCAGGCACGTGGGCCTAACTATGGCTACACCTTC.

This clone was counted a few times. The V gene is TRBV4-3, the J gene TRBJ2-4; D is unresolved. The CDR3 is made up of 16 amino acids. Trimming shortened V by 0 bases and J by 1 base, and 10 bases separated the two germline ends. Germline CDR1 is LGHNA and CDR2 is YSLEER. CDR3 sequence reads: CASSQDPVTAKNIQYF. The CDR3 DNA reads TGCGCCAGCAGCCAAGACCCGGTAACGGCCAAAAACATTCAGTACTTC.

This clone was detected many times. This rearrangement joins TRBV18 to TRBJ2-1, with 8 bases aligning to TRBD2. CDR3 length: 15 residues. V lost 3 bases, J lost 6 bases, and 7 bases stayed unmatched. Germline V gene lookup returns CDR1 KGHSH and CDR2 LQKENI. CDR3 bases: TGTGCCAGCTCACCCGCCGGGAGGGGTGGCAATGAGCAGTTCTTC. Its protein is CASSPAGRGGNEQFF.

The CDR3 DNA reads as TGTGCCAGCCTTCCGGGACAGGGGTCCTATGGCTACACCTTC. Its protein product is CASLPGQGSYGYTF. V and J are TRBV27 and TRBJ1-2; 10 bases line up with TRBD1. J lost 4 bases, V lost 8 bases, and 7 bases had no gene match. Germline CDR1 is MNHEY and CDR2 is SMNVEV (reference sequence). The CDR3 is made up of 14 amino acids.

This clone came up a few times. The chain couples TRBV28 to TRBJ1-1, with TRBD1 matching over 7 bases. This CDR3 spans 11 amino acids. The germline CDR1 and CDR2 sequences are MDHEN and SYDVKM. The trim removed 1 base at V and 12 bases at J, leaving 2 bases unmatched. The CDR3 here is CASSLFRGTFF. The CDR3 DNA follows: TGTGCCAGCAGTTTATTCAGGGGGACTTTCTTT.

Only a few counts were recorded for this clone. The V gene is TRBV29-1, the J gene TRBJ1-1, with 11 bases fitting TRBD1. V gave up 6 bases and J gave up 0 bases; unmatched junction bases: 6. The CDR3 sequence is 15 residues long. The germline V gene encodes CDR1 SQVTM and CDR2 ANQGSEA. CDR3 sequence reads: CSVGTGGQMNTEAFF. CDR3 nucleotide sequence: TGCAGCGTCGGGACAGGGGGTCAGATGAACACTGAAGCTTTCTTT.

This clone was seen a few times. The chain links TRBV4-1 to TRBJ1-2; 9 bases agree with TRBD1. This CDR3 is 16 amino acids long. V lost 0 bases to trimming and J lost 5 bases; unmatched junction nucleotides: 7. Germline assignment: CDR1 MGHRA and CDR2 YSYEKL. The CDR3 region is CASSQDPTGGKYGYTF. CDR3 nucleotide sequence: TGCGCCAGCAGCCAAGATCCTACAGGGGGCAAGTATGGCTACACCTTC.

The genes are TRBV2 and TRBJ2-1; the match to TRBD1 covers 9 bases. CDR1 SNHLY and CDR2 FYNNEI come from the germline V gene. The CDR3 contains 14 residues. Trimming removed 5 bases from V and 10 bases from J; junction bases left unmatched: 9. The CDR3 DNA sequence: TGTGCCAGCAGTAGGGGCGGACAGGGGTTGGAGCAGTTCTTC. It is translated as CASSRGGQGLEQFF.

This clone was counted only a few times. V is TRBV5-4 and J is TRBJ2-7, with 14 bases that match TRBD2. Germline trimming cut 4 bases from V and 7 bases from J; bases unmatched to any gene: 10. The germline gives CDR1 SGHNT, CDR2 YYREEE (reference sequence). The CDR3 has 16 residues. The CDR3 region has the DNA TGTGCCAGCAGCGCGGGGACTAGCGGGGGCCCGCGAGAGCAGTACTTC. This sequence encodes CASSAGTSGGPREQYF. Looking up the rest from reference TRBV5-4 and TRBJ2-7 gives the full variable domain: ETGVTQSPTHLIKTRGQQVTLRCSSQSGHNTVSWYQQALGQGPQFIFQYYREEENGRGNFPPRFSGLQFPNYSSELNVNALELDDSALYLCASSAGTSGGPREQYFGPGTRLTVT.

This chain joins TRBV7-9 and TRBJ2-7; 7 bases map to TRBD2. The CDR3 totals 14 residues. The germline V gene encodes CDR1 SEHNR and CDR2 FQNEAQ (reference sequence). The J segment lost 2 bases and the V segment lost 2 bases, leaving 3 bases of the junction unmatched. Here the CDR3 DNA reads TGTGCCAGCAGCTTACTAGCGGTTACCTACGAGCAGTACTTC. It yields the protein CASSLLAVTYEQYF.

The sample holds a few counts of this clone. J is TRBJ2-7 and V is TRBV14; possible D gene TRBD2, 5 bases. This CDR3 is built from 12 residues. Trimming took 1 base from V and 9 from J, leaving 10 bases between them. CDR1 and CDR2 (germline): SGHDN, FVKESK. The CDR3 DNA reads as TGTGCCAGCAGCCAAGCTATCGGAGGGCAGTACTTC. Amino acids: CASSQAIGGQYF.

In its sample, this clone was seen many times. The rearrangement links TRBV7-2 to TRBJ2-7, with 12 bases that match TRBD2. Trimming cost V 2 bases and J 2 bases; bases outside gene matches: 10. CDR3 length: 18 amino acids. Germline V gives CDR1 SGHTA, CDR2 FQGNSA. The CDR3 sequence: CASSLLFSTSGSAYEQYF. The CDR3 DNA follows: TGTGCCAGCAGCTTATTATTCTCGACTAGCGGGAGTGCCTACGAGCAGTACTTC.

The genes are TRBV4-2 and TRBJ2-3; no firm D call. Trimming left V 0 bases short and J 2 bases short, with 9 bases between. Germline-derived CDR1 and CDR2 are LGHNA and YNFKEQ. CDR3 size: 15 residues. CDR3 protein: CASSQDRRNTDTQYF. CDR3 DNA: TGTGCCAGCAGCCAAGATAGGAGAAACACAGATACGCAGTATTTT.

The V and J genes are TRBV6-4 and TRBJ2-1; D may be TRBD2 (5 bases). Germline lookup yields CDR1 MRHNA and CDR2 SNTAGT. The CDR3 has 15 amino acids. The V end was cut by 6 bases, the J end by 4 bases, with 16 bases between. The CDR3 sequence is CASSQDSNPYNEQFF. Here the CDR3 DNA reads TGTGCCAGCAGCCAGGACTCCAACCCATACAATGAGCAGTTCTTC.

This clone was found a few times. A much larger clone lies a single base off, so this may be a read error. The chain is built from TRBV7-7 and TRBJ2-5, with a tentative D call TRBD2 (5 bases). Trimming stripped 3 bases from V and 1 base from J, with 6 bases between. Per the germline V gene, CDR1 is SSHAT and CDR2 is FNYEAQ (reference sequence). The CDR3 covers 13 residues. DNA of the CDR3: TGTGCCAGCAGCTTGGGAGTCCAAGAGACCCAGTACTTC. Translated, it gives CASSLGVQETQYF.

Only a few counts were recorded for this clone. The chain carries TRBV4-2 and TRBJ2-3; 11 bases align to TRBD2. This CDR3 comprises 16 residues. Germline V lookup: CDR1 LGHNA, CDR2 YNFKEQ. V shed 1 base, J shed 4 bases, and the junction held 4 bases outside the gene matches. The CDR3 region has the DNA TGTGCCAGCAGCCAAGTTCTAGCGGGAGGCCCAGATACGCAGTATTTT. Protein sequence: CASSQVLAGGPDTQYF.

In this sample, this clone turned up a few times. J is TRBJ2-5 and V is TRBV7-8; 9 nucleotides match TRBD1. CDR1 SGHVS and CDR2 FQNEAQ come from the germline V gene. Germline trimming cut 0 bases from V and 4 bases from J; bases unmatched to any gene: 3. The CDR3 contains 15 residues. CDR3 amino acids: CASSLAGQGGETQYF. CDR3 DNA: TGTGCCAGCAGCTTAGCGGGACAGGGAGGAGAGACCCAGTACTTC.

As DNA, the CDR3 is TGTGCCTGGAGACAGGGCCCGTATAGCAATCAGCCCCAGCATTTT. Protein: CAWRQGPYSNQPQHF. The chain employs TRBV30 and TRBJ1-5, with D perhaps TRBD1 (6 bases). This CDR3 region has 15 residues. V gave up 3 bases and J gave up 0 bases, with 12 bases separating them. CDR1 and CDR2 (germline): GTSNPN, SVGIG (reference sequence).

This clone has a handful of counts. The chain couples TRBV4-3 to TRBJ1-2, with a weak D call TRBD1 (5 bases). The CDR3 is made up of 13 amino acids. V was cut by 1 base and J by 8 bases, with 11 bases left in between. Germline CDR1 is LGHNA and CDR2 is YSLEER. CDR3: CASSQGGGPGYTF. In DNA, the CDR3 is TGCGCCAGCAGCCAAGGGGGCGGTCCCGGCTACACCTTC.

V gene TRBV18 combines with J gene TRBJ2-7, with 9 bases matching TRBD2. Germline-derived CDR1 and CDR2 are KGHSH and LQKENI. Unmatched junction bases numbered 14, after V lost 6 bases and J lost 5 bases. CDR3 length: 16 residues. DNA for the CDR3: TGTGCCAGCTCCCCAGGCGGCGGGAGGGCAGGTCACGAGCAGTACTTC. Protein product: CASSPGGGRAGHEQYF.

This clone was recorded a few times. The chain carries TRBV25-1 and TRBJ2-1; perhaps TRBD1 as D (5 bases). Per germline, CDR1 MGHDK and CDR2 SYGVNS. The ends were cut back, 2 bases at V and 5 bases at J, with 13 bases in the middle. This CDR3 contains 15 residues. The CDR3 is CASSEDRNLNNEQFF. The CDR3 DNA follows: TGTGCCAGCAGTGAAGACAGAAACCTTAACAATGAGCAGTTCTTC. Supplemented by reference TRBV25-1 and TRBJ2-1, the full variable domain reads EADIYQTPRYLVIGTGKKITLECSQTMGHDKMYWYQQDPGMELHLIHYSYGVNSTEKGDLSSESTVSRIRTEHFPLTLESARPSHTSQYLCASSEDRNLNNEQFFGPGTRLTVL.

There are a few counts of this clone. This sequence joins TRBV5-1 and TRBJ2-1; a weak D match, TRBD2 (6 bases). Trimming removed 4 bases from V and 5 bases from J, with 13 bases in between. Per the germline V gene, CDR1 is SGHRS and CDR2 is YFSETQ. The CDR3 is 14 residues long. As DNA, the CDR3 is TGCGCCAGCAGCCCGACGGGACTCAACAATGAGCAGTTCTTC. This encodes CASSPTGLNNEQFF.